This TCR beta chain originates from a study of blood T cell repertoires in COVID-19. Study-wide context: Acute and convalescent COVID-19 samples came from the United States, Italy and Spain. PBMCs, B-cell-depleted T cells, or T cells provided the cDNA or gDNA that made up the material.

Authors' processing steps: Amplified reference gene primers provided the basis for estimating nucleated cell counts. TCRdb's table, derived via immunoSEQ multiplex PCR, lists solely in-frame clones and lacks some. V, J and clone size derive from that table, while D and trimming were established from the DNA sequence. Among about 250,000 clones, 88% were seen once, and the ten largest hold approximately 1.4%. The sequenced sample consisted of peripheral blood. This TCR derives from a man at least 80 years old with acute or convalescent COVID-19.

The CDR3, as DNA: TGTGCCATCAGTCCCGGGGAGACCCAGTACTTC. Its protein product is CAISPGETQYF. The genes are TRBV10-3 and TRBJ2-5, with no clear D. Germline CDR1 reads ENHRY; CDR2 reads SYGVKD. The CDR3 is 11 amino acids. The germline V and J ends were trimmed by 5 bases and 5 bases, with 6 bases remaining between them.